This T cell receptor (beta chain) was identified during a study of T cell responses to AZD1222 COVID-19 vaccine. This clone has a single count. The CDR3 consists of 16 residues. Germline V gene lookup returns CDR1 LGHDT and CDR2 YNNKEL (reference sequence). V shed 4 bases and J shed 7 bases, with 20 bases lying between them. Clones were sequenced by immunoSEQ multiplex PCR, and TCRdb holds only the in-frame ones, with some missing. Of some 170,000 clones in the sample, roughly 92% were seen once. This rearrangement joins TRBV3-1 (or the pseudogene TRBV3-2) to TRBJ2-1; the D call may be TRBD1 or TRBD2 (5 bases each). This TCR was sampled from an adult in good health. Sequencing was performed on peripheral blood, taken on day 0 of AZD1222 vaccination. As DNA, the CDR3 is TGTGCCAGCAGCCCCCACGGGGCTAGGGTGGCGAATGAGCAGTTCTTC. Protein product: CASSPHGARVANEQFF.